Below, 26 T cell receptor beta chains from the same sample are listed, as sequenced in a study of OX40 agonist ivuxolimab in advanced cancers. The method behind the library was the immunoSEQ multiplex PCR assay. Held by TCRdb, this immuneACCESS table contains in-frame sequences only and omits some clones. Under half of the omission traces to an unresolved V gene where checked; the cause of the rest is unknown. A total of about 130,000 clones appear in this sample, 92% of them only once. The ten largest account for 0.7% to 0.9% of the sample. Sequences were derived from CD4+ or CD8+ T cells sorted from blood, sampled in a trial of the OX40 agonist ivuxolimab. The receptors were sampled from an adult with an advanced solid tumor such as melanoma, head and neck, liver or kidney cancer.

The CDR3 protein is CASSGRGGNTEAFF. Here the CDR3 DNA reads TGTGCCAGTAGTGGGAGGGGGGGGAACACTGAAGCTTTCTTT. The chain combines TRBV19 with TRBJ1-1, with D possibly being TRBD1 (6 bases). V gave up 5 bases and J gave up 1 base, with 11 bases separating them. From germline, CDR1 is LNHDA and CDR2 SQIVND (reference sequence). The CDR3 sequence is 14 residues long.

As DNA, the CDR3 is TGTGCCAGCAACTTCCTAGCGGGACAAGTCCAAGAGACCCAGTACTTC. Encoded protein: CASNFLAGQVQETQYF. V and J are TRBV11-2 and TRBJ2-5; TRBD2 matches at 9 bases. The CDR3 has 16 amino acids. The germline V gene encodes CDR1 SGHAT and CDR2 FQNNGV. V was clipped by 7 bases and J by 1 base; unmatched bases: 10.

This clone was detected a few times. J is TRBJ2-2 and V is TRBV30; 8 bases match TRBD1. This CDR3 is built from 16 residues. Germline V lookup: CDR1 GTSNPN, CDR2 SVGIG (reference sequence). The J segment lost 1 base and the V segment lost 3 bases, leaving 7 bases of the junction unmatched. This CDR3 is CAWSAFGTGNTGELFF. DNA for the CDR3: TGTGCCTGGAGCGCATTCGGGACAGGGAACACCGGGGAGCTGTTTTTT.

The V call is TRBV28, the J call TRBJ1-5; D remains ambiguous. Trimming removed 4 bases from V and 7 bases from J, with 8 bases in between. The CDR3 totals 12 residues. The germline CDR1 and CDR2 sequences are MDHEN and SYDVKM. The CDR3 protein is CASSSGFQPQHF. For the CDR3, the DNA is TGTGCCAGCAGTTCCGGATTCCAGCCCCAGCATTTT.

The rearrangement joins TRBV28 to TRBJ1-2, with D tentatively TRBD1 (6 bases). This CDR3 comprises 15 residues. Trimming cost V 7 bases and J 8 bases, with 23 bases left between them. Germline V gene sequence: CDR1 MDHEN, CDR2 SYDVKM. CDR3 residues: CASINIPGQLGGYTF. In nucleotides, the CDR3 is TGTGCCAGCATAAATATCCCCGGACAGCTAGGAGGCTACACCTTC.

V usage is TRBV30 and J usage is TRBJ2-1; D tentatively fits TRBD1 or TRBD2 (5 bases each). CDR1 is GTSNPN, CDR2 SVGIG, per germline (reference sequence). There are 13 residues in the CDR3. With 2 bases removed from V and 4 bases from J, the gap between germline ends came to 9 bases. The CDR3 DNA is TGTGCCTGGAGTACCGGGGCGTACAATGAGCAGTTCTTC. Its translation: CAWSTGAYNEQFF.

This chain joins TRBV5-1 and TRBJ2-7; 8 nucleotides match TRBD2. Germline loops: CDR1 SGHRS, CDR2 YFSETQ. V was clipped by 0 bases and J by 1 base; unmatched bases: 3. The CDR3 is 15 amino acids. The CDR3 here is CASSLVSGGSYEQYF. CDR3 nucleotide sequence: TGCGCCAGCAGCTTGGTTTCGGGAGGGTCCTACGAGCAGTACTTC.

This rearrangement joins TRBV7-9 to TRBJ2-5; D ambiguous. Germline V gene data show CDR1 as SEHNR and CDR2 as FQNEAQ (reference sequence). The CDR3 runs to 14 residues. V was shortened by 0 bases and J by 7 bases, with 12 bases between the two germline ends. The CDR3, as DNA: TGTGCCAGCAGCTTAGCGATAACTGAGGTGACCCAGTACTTC. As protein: CASSLAITEVTQYF.

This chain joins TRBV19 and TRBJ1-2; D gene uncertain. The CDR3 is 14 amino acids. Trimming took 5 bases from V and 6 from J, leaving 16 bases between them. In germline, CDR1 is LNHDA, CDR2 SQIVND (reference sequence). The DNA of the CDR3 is TGTGCCAGTAGTCTTGGTAGCGGATTTGATGGCTACACCTTC. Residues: CASSLGSGFDGYTF.

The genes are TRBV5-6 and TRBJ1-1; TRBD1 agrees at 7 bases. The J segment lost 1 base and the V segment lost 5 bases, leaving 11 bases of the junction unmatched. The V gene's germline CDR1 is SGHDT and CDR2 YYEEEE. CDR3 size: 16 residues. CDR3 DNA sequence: TGTGCCAGCAGTCCCCTGGGGAGGGGGCAGAACACTGAAGCTTTCTTT. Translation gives CASSPLGRGQNTEAFF.

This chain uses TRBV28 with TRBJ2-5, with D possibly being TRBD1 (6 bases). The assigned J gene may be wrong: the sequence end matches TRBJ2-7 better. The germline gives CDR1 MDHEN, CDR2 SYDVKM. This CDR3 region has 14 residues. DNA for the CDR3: TGTGCCAGCTTCGGGCCACAGGGCTCCTACGAGCAGTACTTC. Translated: CASFGPQGSYEQYF.

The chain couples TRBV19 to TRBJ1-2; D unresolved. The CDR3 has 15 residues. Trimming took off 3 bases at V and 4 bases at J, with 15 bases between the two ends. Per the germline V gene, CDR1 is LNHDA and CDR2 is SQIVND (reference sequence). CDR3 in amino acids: CASSIQKTGAYGYTF. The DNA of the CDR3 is TGTGCCAGTAGTATCCAAAAGACGGGTGCCTATGGCTACACCTTC. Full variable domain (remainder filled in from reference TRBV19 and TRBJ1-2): DGGITQSPKYLFRKEGQNVTLSCEQNLNHDAMYWYRQDPGQGLRLIYYSQIVNDFQKGDIAEGYSVSREKKESFPLTVTSAQKNPTAFYLCASSIQKTGAYGYTFGSGTRLTVV.

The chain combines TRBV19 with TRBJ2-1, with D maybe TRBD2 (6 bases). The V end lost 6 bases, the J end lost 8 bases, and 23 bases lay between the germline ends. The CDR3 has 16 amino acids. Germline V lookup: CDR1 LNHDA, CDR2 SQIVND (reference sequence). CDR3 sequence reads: CASRPLAAKGVDEQFF. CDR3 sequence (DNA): TGTGCCAGTAGGCCACTAGCTGCAAAAGGGGTTGATGAGCAGTTCTTC.

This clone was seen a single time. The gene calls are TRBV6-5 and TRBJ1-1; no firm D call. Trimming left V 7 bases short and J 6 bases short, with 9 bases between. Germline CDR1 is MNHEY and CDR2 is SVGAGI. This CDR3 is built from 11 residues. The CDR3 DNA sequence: TGTGCCAGCACCCACGGGCCTGAAGCTTTCTTT. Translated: CASTHGPEAFF.

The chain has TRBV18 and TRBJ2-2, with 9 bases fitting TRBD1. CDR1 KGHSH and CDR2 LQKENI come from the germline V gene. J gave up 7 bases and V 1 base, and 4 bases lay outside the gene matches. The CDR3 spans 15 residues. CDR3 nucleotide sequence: TGTGCCAGCTCACCACGACAGGGGGATGGCGGGGAGCTGTTTTTT. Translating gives CASSPRQGDGGELFF.

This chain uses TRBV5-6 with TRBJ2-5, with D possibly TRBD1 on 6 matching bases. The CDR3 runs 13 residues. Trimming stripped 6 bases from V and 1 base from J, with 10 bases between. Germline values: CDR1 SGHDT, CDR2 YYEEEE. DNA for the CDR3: TGTGCCAGCAAAGGACAGATCCAAGAGACCCAGTACTTC. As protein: CASKGQIQETQYF.

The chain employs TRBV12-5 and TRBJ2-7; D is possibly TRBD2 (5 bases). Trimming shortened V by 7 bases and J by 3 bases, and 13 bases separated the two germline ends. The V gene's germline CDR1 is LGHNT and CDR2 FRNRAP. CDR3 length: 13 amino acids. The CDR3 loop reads CASERTGDYEQYF. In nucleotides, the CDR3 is TGTGCTAGTGAAAGGACTGGAGACTACGAGCAGTACTTC.

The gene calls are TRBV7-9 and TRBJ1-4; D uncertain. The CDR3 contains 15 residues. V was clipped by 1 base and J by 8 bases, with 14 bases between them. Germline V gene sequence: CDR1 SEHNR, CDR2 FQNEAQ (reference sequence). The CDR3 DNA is TGTGCCAGCAGCTTAGTAACACCCCGAGGGGAAAAACTGTTTTTT. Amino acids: CASSLVTPRGEKLFF.

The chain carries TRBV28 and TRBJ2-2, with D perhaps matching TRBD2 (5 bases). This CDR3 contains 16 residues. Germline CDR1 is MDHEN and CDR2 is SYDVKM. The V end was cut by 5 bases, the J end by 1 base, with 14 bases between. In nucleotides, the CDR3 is TGTGCCAGCAGTGAGGGCTTGGGCGGGAACACCGGGGAGCTGTTTTTT. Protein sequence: CASSEGLGGNTGELFF.

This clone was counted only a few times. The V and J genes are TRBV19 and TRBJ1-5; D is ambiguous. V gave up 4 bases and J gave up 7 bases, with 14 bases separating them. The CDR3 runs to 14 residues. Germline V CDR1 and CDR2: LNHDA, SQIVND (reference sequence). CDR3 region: CASSSDRRIQPQHF. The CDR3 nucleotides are TGTGCCAGTAGTAGTGACCGACGAATCCAGCCCCAGCATTTT.

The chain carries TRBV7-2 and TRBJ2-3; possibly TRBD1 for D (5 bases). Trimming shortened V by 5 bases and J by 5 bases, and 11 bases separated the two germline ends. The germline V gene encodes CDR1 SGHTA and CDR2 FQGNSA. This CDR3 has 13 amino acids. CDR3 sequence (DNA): TGTGCCAGCAGCCCGGCCCAGGGAGATACGCAGTATTTT. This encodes CASSPAQGDTQYF.

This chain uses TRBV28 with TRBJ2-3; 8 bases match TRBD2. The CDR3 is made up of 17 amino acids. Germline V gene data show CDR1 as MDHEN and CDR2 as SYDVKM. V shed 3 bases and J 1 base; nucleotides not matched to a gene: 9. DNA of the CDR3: TGTGCCAGCAGTTTTTGGGGAGCGGGAGAGGGCACAGATACGCAGTATTTT. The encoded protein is CASSFWGAGEGTDTQYF.

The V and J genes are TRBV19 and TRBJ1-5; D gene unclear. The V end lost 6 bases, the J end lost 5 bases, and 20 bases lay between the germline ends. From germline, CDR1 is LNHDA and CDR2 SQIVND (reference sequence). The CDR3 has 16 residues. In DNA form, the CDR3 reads TGTGCCAGTAGACTGGGGATAAACCCCGTCGATCAGCCCCAGCATTTT. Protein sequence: CASRLGINPVDQPQHF. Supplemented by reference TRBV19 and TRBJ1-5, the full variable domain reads DGGITQSPKYLFRKEGQNVTLSCEQNLNHDAMYWYRQDPGQGLRLIYYSQIVNDFQKGDIAEGYSVSREKKESFPLTVTSAQKNPTAFYLCASRLGINPVDQPQHFGDGTRLSIL.

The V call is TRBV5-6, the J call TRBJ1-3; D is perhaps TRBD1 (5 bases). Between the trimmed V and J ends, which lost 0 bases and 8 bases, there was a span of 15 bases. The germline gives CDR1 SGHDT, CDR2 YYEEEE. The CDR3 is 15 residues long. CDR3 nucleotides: TGTGCCAGCAGCTTGGCAGGGAGTGCTCGGGACACCATATATTTT. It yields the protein CASSLAGSARDTIYF.

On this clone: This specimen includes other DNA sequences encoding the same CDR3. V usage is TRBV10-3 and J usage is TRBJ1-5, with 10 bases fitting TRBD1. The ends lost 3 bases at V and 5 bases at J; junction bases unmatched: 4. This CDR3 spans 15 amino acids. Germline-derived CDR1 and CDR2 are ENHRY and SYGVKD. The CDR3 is CAISDSDRGHQPQHF. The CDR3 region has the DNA TGTGCCATCAGTGACTCAGACAGGGGGCATCAGCCCCAGCATTTT.

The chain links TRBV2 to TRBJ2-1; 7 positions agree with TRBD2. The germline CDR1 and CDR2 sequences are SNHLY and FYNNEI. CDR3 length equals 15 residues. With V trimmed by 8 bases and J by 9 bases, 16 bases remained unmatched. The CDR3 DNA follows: TGTGCCAGCGGGAGGGGAAGCGGGAAACCCTCTGAGCAGTTCTTC. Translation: CASGRGSGKPSEQFF.